A single sample is the source of the 5 T cell receptor beta chains below, sequenced in a study of blood T cell repertoires in COVID-19. Sequenced by immunoSEQ multiplex PCR; TCRdb stores in-frame clones only, minus some. In the table there are some 300,000 clones, approximately 90% of which are singletons. The sequencing sample was made of peripheral blood. All receptors derive from a man between 18 and 29 years old with active or convalescent COVID-19.

The chain uses TRBV10-3 and TRBJ2-1; the match to TRBD1 covers 7 bases. CDR3 length: 13 residues. The germline gives CDR1 ENHRY, CDR2 SYGVKD. The V gene end was trimmed by 6 bases and the J gene end by 7 bases; junction bases not matched to a gene: 6. The CDR3 sequence is CAIRRQGENEQFF. The CDR3 DNA reads TGTGCCATCAGGCGACAGGGTGAGAATGAGCAGTTCTTC.

This chain joins TRBV19 and TRBJ1-5; D is unresolved. The V end was cut by 4 bases, the J end by 1 base, with 11 bases between. The CDR3 covers 15 residues. Germline CDR1 reads LNHDA; CDR2 reads SQIVND (reference sequence). The CDR3 coding sequence is TGTGCCAGTAGTAAAGACGACGGGAGCAATCAGCCCCAGCATTTT. Translated: CASSKDDGSNQPQHF.

The CDR3 spells CASSQDFAAADYNEQFF. CDR3 DNA sequence: TGCGCCAGCAGCCAAGATTTTGCGGCGGCGGACTACAATGAGCAGTTCTTC. The chain has TRBV4-1 and TRBJ2-1, with D unresolved. The CDR3 length is 17 residues. The V gene lost 0 bases and the J gene lost 3 bases, with 15 bases spanning the gap. Germline CDR1 reads MGHRA; CDR2 reads YSYEKL.

The chain employs TRBV7-9 and TRBJ2-4; D is possibly TRBD2 (5 bases). Germline loops: CDR1 SEHNR, CDR2 FQNEAQ (reference sequence). V lost 2 bases and J 6 bases, leaving 17 bases between the germline ends. This CDR3 has 16 residues. Written as DNA, the CDR3 is TGTGCCAGCAGCTTAAAGTCCGGAGGAGGTGTAAACATTCAGTACTTC. As protein: CASSLKSGGGVNIQYF.

The chain links TRBV11-1 to TRBJ2-1, with D tentatively TRBD2 (6 bases). V was trimmed by 2 bases and J by 0 bases, leaving 11 bases between them. CDR1 is SGHAT and CDR2 is FQDESV in the germline V gene (reference sequence). The CDR3 is 16 amino acids. CDR3 region: CASSLRRGPSYNEQFF. As DNA, the CDR3 is TGTGCCAGCAGCTTAAGGAGGGGACCCTCCTACAATGAGCAGTTCTTC.